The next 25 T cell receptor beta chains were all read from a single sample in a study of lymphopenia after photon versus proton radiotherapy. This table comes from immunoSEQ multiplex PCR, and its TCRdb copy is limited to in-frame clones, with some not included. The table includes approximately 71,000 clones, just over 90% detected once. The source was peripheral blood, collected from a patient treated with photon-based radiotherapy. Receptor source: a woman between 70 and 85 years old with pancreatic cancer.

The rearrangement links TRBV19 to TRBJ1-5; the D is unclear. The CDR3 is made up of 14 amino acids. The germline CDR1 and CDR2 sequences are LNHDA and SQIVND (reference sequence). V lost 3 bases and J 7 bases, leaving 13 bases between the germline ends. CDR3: CASSMKVGEQPQHF. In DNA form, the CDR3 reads TGTGCCAGTAGTATGAAGGTGGGAGAACAGCCCCAGCATTTT.

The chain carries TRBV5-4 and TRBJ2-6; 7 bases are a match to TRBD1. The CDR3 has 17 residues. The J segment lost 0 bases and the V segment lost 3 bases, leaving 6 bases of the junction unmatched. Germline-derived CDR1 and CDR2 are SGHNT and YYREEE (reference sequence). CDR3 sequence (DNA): TGTGCCAGCAGCTCGCCTGACAGGGCCTCTGGGGCCAACGTCCTGACTTTC. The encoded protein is CASSSPDRASGANVLTF.

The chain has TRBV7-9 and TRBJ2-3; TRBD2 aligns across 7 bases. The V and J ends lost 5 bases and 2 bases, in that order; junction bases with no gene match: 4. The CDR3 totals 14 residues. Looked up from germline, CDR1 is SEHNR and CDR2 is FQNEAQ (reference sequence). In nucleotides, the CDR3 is TGTGCCAGCAGCCAGCGGGACCCCACAGATACGCAGTATTTT. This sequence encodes CASSQRDPTDTQYF.

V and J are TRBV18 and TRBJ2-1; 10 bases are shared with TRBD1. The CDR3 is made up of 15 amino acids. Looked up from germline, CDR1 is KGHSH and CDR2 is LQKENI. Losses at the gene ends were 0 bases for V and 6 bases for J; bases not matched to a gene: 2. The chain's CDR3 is CASSPPGQGTNEQFF. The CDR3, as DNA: TGTGCCAGCTCACCACCGGGACAGGGGACCAATGAGCAGTTCTTC.

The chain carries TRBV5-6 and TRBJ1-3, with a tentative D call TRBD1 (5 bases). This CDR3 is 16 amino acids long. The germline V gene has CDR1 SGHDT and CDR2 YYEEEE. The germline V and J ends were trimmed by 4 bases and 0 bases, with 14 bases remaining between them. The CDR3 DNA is TGTGCCAGCAGCCCGCTTCAGGGCTTCTCTGGAAACACCATATATTTT. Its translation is CASSPLQGFSGNTIYF. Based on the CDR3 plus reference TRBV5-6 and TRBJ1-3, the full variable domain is DAGVTQSPTHLIKTRGQQVTLRCSPKSGHDTVSWYQQALGQGPQFIFQYYEEEERQRGNFPDRFSGHQFPNYSSELNVNALLLGDSALYLCASSPLQGFSGNTIYFGEGSWLTVV.

This CDR3 reads CASSLKGGRETQYF. CDR3 in DNA: TGTGCCAGCAGCTTAAAAGGAGGTCGAGAGACCCAGTACTTC. This rearrangement joins TRBV7-9 to TRBJ2-5; tentative D call: TRBD2 (5 bases). V lost 2 bases and J lost 4, with 11 bases in between. From germline, CDR1 is SEHNR and CDR2 FQNEAQ (reference sequence). CDR3 size: 14 residues.

DNA for the CDR3: TGTGCCAGCAGCTGGACAGGGGGTAACAATCAGCCCCAGCATTTT. It is translated as CASSWTGGNNQPQHF. The V and J genes are TRBV6-1 and TRBJ1-5; 10 bases are a match to TRBD1. The CDR3 is 15 residues long. Germline CDR1 is MNHNS and CDR2 is SASEGT. With 6 bases clipped from V and 3 bases from J, the junction kept 5 bases outside the gene matches.

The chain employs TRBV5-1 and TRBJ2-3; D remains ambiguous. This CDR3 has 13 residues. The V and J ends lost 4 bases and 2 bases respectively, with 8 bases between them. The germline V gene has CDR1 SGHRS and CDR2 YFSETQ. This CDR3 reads CASSLSSTDTQYF. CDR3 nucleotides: TGCGCCAGCAGCCTCAGTTCCACAGATACGCAGTATTTT.

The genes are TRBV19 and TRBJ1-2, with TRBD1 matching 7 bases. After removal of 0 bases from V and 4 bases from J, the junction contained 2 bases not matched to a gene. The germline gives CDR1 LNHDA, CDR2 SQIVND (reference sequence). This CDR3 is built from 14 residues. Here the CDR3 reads CASSIEAGGYGYTF. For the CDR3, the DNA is TGTGCCAGTAGTATAGAAGCAGGGGGCTATGGCTACACCTTC.

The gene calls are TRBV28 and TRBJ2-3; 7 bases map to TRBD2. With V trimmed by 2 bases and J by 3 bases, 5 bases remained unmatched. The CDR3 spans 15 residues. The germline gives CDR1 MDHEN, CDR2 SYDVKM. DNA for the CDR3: TGTGCCAGCAGTTTAGAAGCGGGAAGTACAGATACGCAGTATTTT. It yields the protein CASSLEAGSTDTQYF. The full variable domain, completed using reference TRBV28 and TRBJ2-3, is DVKVTQSSRYLVKRTGEKVFLECVQDMDHENMFWYRQDPGLGLRLIYFSYDVKMKEKGDIPEGYSVSREKKERFSLILESASTNQTSMYLCASSLEAGSTDTQYFGPGTRLTVL.

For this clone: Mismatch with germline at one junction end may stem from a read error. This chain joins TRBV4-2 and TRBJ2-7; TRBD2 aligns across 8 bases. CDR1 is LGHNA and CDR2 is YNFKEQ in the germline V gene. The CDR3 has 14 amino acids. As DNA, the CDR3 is TGTGCCGGCAGCCAAGACGGGAGGGCTCAAGAGCAGTACTTC. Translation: CAGSQDGRAQEQYF.

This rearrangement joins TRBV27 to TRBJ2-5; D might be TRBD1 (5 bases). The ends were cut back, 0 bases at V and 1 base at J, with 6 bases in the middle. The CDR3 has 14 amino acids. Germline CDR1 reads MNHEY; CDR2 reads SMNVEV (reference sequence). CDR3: CASSLSGAQETQYF. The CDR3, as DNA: TGTGCCAGCAGTTTATCTGGGGCCCAAGAGACCCAGTACTTC.

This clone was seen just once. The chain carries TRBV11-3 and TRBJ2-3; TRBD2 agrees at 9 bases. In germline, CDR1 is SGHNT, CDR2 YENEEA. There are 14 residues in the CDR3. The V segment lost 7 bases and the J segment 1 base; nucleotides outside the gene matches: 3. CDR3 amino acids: CASTAGGGTDTQYF. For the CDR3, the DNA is TGTGCCAGCACCGCGGGAGGGGGCACAGATACGCAGTATTTT. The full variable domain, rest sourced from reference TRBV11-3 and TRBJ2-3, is EAGVVQSPRYKIIEKKQPVAFWCNPISGHNTLYWYLQNLGQGPELLIRYENEEAVDDSQLPKDRFSAERLKGVDSTLKIQPAELGDSAVYLCASTAGGGTDTQYFGPGTRLTVL.

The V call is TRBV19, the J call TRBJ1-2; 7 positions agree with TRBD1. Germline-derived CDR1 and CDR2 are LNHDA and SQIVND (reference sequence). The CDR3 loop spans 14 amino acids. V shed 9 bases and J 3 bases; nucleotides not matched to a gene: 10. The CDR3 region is CASFRTGLDYGYTF. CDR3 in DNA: TGTGCCAGCTTTAGGACAGGTCTTGACTATGGCTACACCTTC.

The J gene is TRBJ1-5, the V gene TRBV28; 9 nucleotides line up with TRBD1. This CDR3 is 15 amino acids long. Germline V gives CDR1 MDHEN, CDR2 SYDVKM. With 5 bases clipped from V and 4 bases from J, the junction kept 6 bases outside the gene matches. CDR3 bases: TGTGCCAGCAGTCCTGTTGGGACAGGGAATCAGCCCCAGCATTTT. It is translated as CASSPVGTGNQPQHF.

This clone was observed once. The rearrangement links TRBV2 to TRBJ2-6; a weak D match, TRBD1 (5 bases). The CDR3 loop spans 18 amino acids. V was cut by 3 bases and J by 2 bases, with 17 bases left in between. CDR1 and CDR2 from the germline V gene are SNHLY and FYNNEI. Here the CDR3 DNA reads TGTGCCAGCAGTGAGGAAGGGGCGCTTCTCCCTGGGGCCAACGTCCTGACTTTC. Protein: CASSEEGALLPGANVLTF.

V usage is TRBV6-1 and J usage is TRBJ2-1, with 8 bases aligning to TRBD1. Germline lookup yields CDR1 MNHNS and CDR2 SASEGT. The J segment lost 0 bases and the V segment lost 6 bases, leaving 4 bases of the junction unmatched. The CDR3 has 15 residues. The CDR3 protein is CASSFDRGSYNEQFF. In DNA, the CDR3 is TGTGCCAGCAGCTTTGACAGGGGCTCCTACAATGAGCAGTTCTTC.

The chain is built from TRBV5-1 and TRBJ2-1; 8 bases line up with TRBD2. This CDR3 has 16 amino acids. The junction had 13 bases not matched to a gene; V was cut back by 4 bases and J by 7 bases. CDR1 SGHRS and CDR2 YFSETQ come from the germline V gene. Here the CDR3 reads CASSGTIAGIINEQFF. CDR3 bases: TGCGCCAGCAGCGGCACTATAGCGGGAATAATTAATGAGCAGTTCTTC.

CDR3 nucleotides: TGTGCCAGCAGCCAAGGCCTGGCGGGCTTCCAAGAGACCCAGTACTTC. Residues: CASSQGLAGFQETQYF. The J gene is TRBJ2-5, the V gene TRBV14; D is perhaps TRBD2 (5 bases). CDR3 length: 16 amino acids. Trimming left V 1 base short and J 1 base short, with 13 bases between. CDR1 and CDR2 from the germline V gene are SGHDN and FVKESK.

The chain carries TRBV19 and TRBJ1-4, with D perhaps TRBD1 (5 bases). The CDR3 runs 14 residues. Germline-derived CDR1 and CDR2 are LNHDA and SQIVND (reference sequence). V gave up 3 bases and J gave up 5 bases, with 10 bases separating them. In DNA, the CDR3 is TGTGCCAGTAGTATCGGGCAGGGAAATGAAAAACTGTTTTTT. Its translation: CASSIGQGNEKLFF.

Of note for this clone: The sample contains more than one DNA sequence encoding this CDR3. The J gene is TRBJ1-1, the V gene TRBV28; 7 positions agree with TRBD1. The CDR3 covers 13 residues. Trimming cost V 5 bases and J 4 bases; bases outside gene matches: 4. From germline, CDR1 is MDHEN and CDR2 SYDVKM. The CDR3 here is CASSLPGGTEAFF. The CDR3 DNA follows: TGTGCCAGCAGTCTCCCAGGGGGCACTGAAGCTTTCTTT.

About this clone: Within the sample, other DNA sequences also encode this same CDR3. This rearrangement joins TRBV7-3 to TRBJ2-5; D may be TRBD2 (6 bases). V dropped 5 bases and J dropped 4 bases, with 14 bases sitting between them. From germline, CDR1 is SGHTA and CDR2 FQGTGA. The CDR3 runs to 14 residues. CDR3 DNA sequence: TGTGCCAGCAGCCCCCTGGGCGGGGTAGAGACCCAGTACTTC. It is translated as CASSPLGGVETQYF.

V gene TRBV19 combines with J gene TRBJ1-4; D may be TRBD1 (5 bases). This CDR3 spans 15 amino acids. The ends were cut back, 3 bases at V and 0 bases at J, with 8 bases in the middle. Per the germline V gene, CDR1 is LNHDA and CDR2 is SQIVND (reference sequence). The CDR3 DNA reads TGTGCCAGTAGTATTACGGGGGCAACTAATGAAAAACTGTTTTTT. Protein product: CASSITGATNEKLFF.

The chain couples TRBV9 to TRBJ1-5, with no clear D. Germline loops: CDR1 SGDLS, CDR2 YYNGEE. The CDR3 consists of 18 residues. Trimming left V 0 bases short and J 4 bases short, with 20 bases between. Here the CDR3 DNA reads TGTGCCAGCAGCGTAGTGAGAGGCGGAGGTGGGGAAAATCAGCCCCAGCATTTT. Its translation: CASSVVRGGGGENQPQHF. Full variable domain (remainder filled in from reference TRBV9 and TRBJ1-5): DSGVTQTPKHLITATGQRVTLRCSPRSGDLSVYWYQQSLDQGLQFLIQYYNGEERAKGNILERFSAQQFPDLHSELNLSSLELGDSALYFCASSVVRGGGGENQPQHFGDGTRLSIL.

CDR3 sequence: CASSYARGSPYEQYF. DNA for the CDR3: TGTGCCAGCAGTTACGCCCGCGGGAGCCCCTACGAGCAGTACTTC. The V gene is TRBV6-5, the J gene TRBJ2-7, with 7 bases fitting TRBD2. CDR3 size: 15 residues. V dropped 2 bases and J dropped 2; count of bases not matched to a gene: 6. Germline V gene sequence: CDR1 MNHEY, CDR2 SVGAGI.